This T cell receptor (beta chain) was profiled in a study of control samples from healthy donors and cancer patients. Here immunoSEQ multiplex PCR was the method, and the copy in TCRdb shows in-frame clones only, minus some. Of about 120,000 clones in the sample, about 83% were seen once. This CDR3 is 15 amino acids long. The trim removed 3 bases at V and 1 base at J, leaving 8 bases unmatched. Germline V lookup: CDR1 SQVTM, CDR2 ANQGSEA. Material for sequencing was blood. The sequence was obtained from a man younger than 40 in good health. The rearrangement links TRBV29-1 to TRBJ2-7; 8 bases are a match to TRBD1. CDR3 bases: TGCAGCGTTGATAACAGGGGGAGAGGTTCCTACGAGCAGTACTTC. Translation gives CSVDNRGRGSYEQYF.